This T cell receptor (beta chain) was retrieved from a study of shared clonotypes between healthy human individuals (TCRdb year 2020). Turning to the overall study: A couple of women and a few men aged 18 to 49 years were included in the cohort. To estimate repertoire size and how much clonotype sharing occurs between individuals, the study deeply sequenced the blood TCR repertoires of several healthy adults. Per donor, leukapheresis produced somewhere between about 0.9 and 9.5 billion PBMCs. Per donor, three plates each were used for CD4 naive and CD4 memory, two for CD8 naive, and one for CD8 memory. To increase sequencing depth and limit assay-specific biases, different laboratories used diverse techniques to prepare libraries and sequence TCR repertoires. Here is what the overall study found, with its caveats: Estimated clonotype richness was generally larger for naive than for memory subsets. Sampling was restricted to blood, and TCR repertoires in tissues likely differ from the TCR repertoires found in blood. Incomplete sequencing was indicated by rarefaction of sorted-subset datasets, despite the large sequencing depth. Clonotypes shared by all four sorted-subset donors showed higher generation probabilities than non-shared clonotypes. Across a handful of donors, roughly 5.4% of naive CD4, approximately 3.6% of naive CD8, 2.3% of memory CD4, and approximately 0.42% of memory CD8 clonotypes were shared. Pairwise subsampling indicated that sequencing depth was expected to affect the degree of clonotype sharing among donors. The small number of donors limited the genetic and exposure-history diversity represented.

Using the deep immunoSEQ assay, TCR CDR3 regions were amplified from genomic DNA by multiplex PCR. Extracted genomic DNA from each cell subset was distributed evenly across all wells of several immunoSEQ 96-well plates, and each plate was treated as a replicate. For sorted subsets, each replicate PCR was loaded with approximately 190 ng genomic DNA, equivalent to approximately 27,000 T cell genomes. Purified libraries were measured with a Qubit 3.0 fluorometer, size-checked on a Bioanalyzer 2100, and measured again with the KAPA Library Quantification kit. Every immunoSEQ 96-well plate was sequenced on a dedicated single-read 150-cycle Illumina NextSeq 550 flow cell. Processing in the source paper ran as follows. The immunoSEQ output contained only junctional sequences without quality scores, so filtering could not match that applied to full-length reads. Sequences were annotated with PyIR, a Python wrapper for IgBLAST v1.9, using IMGT germline references to assign V/J genes and CDR3. Reads were removed for weak V/J assignments (E-value above 1e-6), missing CDR3, stop codons, out-of-frame junctions, or ambiguous translated residues. V3J clonotypes were defined as sequences sharing the same inferred V gene, J gene, and CDR3 amino acid sequence. Percentage overlap between repertoires was computed as shared unique clonotypes divided by the size of the smaller repertoire. Three approaches were used to assess repertoire richness: RTK rarefaction, the Chao1 estimator, and Recon v2.1 estimates of unobserved clonotypes. Generation probabilities for all TCRbeta clonotypes obtained by the gDNA method from several donors were computed using OLGA. The table was pulled from immuneACCESS by TCRdb, which kept in-frame rearrangements only. Such tables lose some clones; where checked, under half of the loss comes from unresolved V genes, and the rest has no known cause. That table supplies the V and J calls and clone size; D and trimming were determined from the DNA. The sample yields some 1 million clones; under 80% were counted once. The top ten constitute about 1.5% of the sample.

For CDR1 and CDR2, the germline V gene lists MRHNA and SNTAGT. The cysteine opens and the phenylalanine closes a CDR3 of 14 amino acids. CDR3 DNA only is kept here, 42 bases in frame from base 1. Compared with germline, V lacks 7 bases and J lacks 5 bases; bases without a gene match: 9. This clone was seen a handful of times. Its binding antigen is unknown. Nothing much larger sits one base from this clone, and base qualities are not available. The donors were healthy, HIV-negative adults who had no recently reported acute infections or vaccinations. Every donor was a Caucasian adult residing in Nashville, Tennessee, USA. CD4+ T cells were enriched by magnetic negative selection, after which naive cells were positively selected on CD45RA and the negative fraction was taken as the memory subset. Blood was obtained by leukapheresis, after which PBMCs were separated by Ficoll-Histopaque density gradient centrifugation and cryopreserved in liquid nitrogen vapor phase. Analytical flow cytometry was used to check the purity and quantity of every magnetically sorted T cell population. From each sorted fraction, genomic DNA was isolated and quantified by UV absorbance on a Nanodrop 2000c.

This TCR derives from a man aged 18 to 29 in good health. The chain uses TRBV6-4 and TRBJ2-7, and 9 junctional nucleotides match TRBD1. Input material: memory CD4+ T cells sorted from blood. This sample's cell subset or site label indicates: CD45RA-negative fraction. The DNA sequence follows: TGTGCCAGCATCGCGGGACAGGGCCCCCACGAGCAGTACTTC. Its product reads: CASIAGQGPHEQYF.